Each of the 9 T cell receptor beta chains below was sequenced from the same sample in a study of T-cell memory formation after mild COVID-19. TCRdb reanalysed the 5' RACE reads using MiXCR and keeps one entry per CDR3 protein. Among 250,000 to 300,000 distinct CDR3 sequences listed, about 17% were seen once. Sequenced material: PBMCs or a T cell subset sorted from them (not recorded which). Receptors were obtained from a man aged 18 to 29 who had mild COVID-19 (a few samples of this study predate the infection). Cell type and time point are not known.

This sequence joins TRBV19 and TRBJ1-1; D is perhaps TRBD1 (5 bases). V was trimmed by 3 bases and J by 3 bases, leaving 11 bases between them. CDR1 and CDR2 from the germline V gene are LNHDA and SQIVND (reference sequence). The CDR3 extends over 14 amino acids. DNA for the CDR3: TGTGCCAGTAGTATTGGGGGACCGGACACTGAAGCTTTCTTT. Its protein is CASSIGGPDTEAFF.

This chain's CDR3 is CASSIQSGEQYV. The CDR3 DNA follows: TGTGCCAGCAGCATACAAAGCGGGGAGCAGTACGTC. The chain is built from TRBV13 and TRBJ2-7; maybe TRBD2 (6 bases). The CDR3 runs to 12 residues. Trimming stripped 5 bases from V and 7 bases from J, with 12 bases between. From germline, CDR1 is PRHDT and CDR2 FYEKMQ (reference sequence).

This clonotype was picked up a small number of times. The chain employs TRBV7-8 and TRBJ1-5; D may be TRBD1 (6 bases). CDR1 SGHVS and CDR2 FQNEAQ come from the germline V gene. The germline V and J ends were trimmed by 5 bases and 4 bases, with 9 bases remaining between them. The CDR3 is 13 amino acids. The CDR3 bases are TGTGCCAGCAGCGCCGACAGGAATCAGCCCCAGCATTTT. Amino acid sequence: CASSADRNQPQHF.

This clonotype has a count of ten or more. V usage is TRBV7-2 and J usage is TRBJ2-3; 8 bases agree with TRBD2. CDR3 length: 14 amino acids. Germline CDR1 and CDR2: SGHTA and FQGNSA. V gave up 4 bases and J gave up 2 bases; unmatched junction bases: 2. The CDR3 DNA reads TGTGCCAGCAGCTCGGGGGGGTACACAGATACGCAGTATTTT. Translated: CASSSGGYTDTQYF.

The chain links TRBV12-3 or TRBV12-4 to TRBJ2-3; no clear D. This CDR3 contains 14 residues. The V and J ends lost 1 base and 7 bases respectively, with 12 bases between them. CDR3 in amino acids: CASSLGALDHTQYF. The CDR3 bases are TGTGCCAGCAGTTTAGGAGCGCTAGACCATACGCAGTATTTT.

The rearrangement joins TRBV7-9 to TRBJ1-4; the D is unclear. CDR3 size: 13 residues. V was shortened by 2 bases and J by 10 bases, with 11 bases between the two germline ends. CDR1 SEHNR and CDR2 FQNEAQ come from the germline V gene (reference sequence). The chain's CDR3 is CASSLSETAKLFF. The CDR3 region has the DNA TGTGCCAGCAGCTTATCAGAGACCGCAAAACTGTTTTTT.

The sample holds a few counts of this clonotype. The J gene is TRBJ2-3, the V gene TRBV18; 9 bases map to TRBD2. Germline assignment: CDR1 KGHSH and CDR2 LQKENI. There are 14 residues in the CDR3. J lost 7 bases, V lost 2 bases, and 4 bases had no gene match. The CDR3 DNA is TGTGCCAGCTCACCAGTAGCGGGGGTGAATACGCAGTATTTT. Translation: CASSPVAGVNTQYF.

This clonotype has a handful of counts. The genes are TRBV7-2 and TRBJ2-3; D is perhaps TRBD2 (7 bases). The germline V gene encodes CDR1 SGHTA and CDR2 FQGNSA. The CDR3 length is 14 residues. Trimming removed 6 bases at V and 8 bases at J, with 18 bases between. DNA for the CDR3: TGTGCCAGCAGAGGTGGGGGGGGGGCCGCTACGCAGTATTTT. Translating it yields CASRGGGGAATQYF.

The chain uses TRBV20-1 and TRBJ2-7, with unresolved D. The V and J ends lost 3 bases and 1 base respectively, with 7 bases between them. CDR1 is DFQATT and CDR2 is SNEGSKA in the germline V gene (reference sequence). This CDR3 has 12 amino acids. The CDR3: CSASVQSYEQYF. The CDR3 DNA is TGCAGTGCTAGTGTCCAGTCCTACGAGCAGTACTTC.